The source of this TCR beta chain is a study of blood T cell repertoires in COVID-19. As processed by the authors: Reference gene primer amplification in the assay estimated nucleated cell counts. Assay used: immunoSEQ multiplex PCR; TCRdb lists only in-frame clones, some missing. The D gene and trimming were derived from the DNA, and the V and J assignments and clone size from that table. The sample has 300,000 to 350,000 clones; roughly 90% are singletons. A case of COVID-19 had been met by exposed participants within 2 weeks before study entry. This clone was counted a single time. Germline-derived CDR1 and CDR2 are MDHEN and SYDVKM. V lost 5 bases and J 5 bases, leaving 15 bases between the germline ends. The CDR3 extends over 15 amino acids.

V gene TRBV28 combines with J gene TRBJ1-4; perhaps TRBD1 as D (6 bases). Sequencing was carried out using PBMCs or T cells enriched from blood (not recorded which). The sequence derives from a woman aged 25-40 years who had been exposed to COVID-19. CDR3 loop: CASSLQGPRNEKLFF. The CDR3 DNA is TGTGCCAGCAGTCTACAGGGCCCCCGGAATGAAAAACTGTTTTTT.